This TCR beta chain was captured by sequencing in a study of T cell changes during pregnancy in multiple sclerosis. Germline V gene sequence: CDR1 MGHRA, CDR2 YSYEKL. The CDR3 is 15 amino acids. Germline trimming cut 4 bases from V and 3 bases from J; bases unmatched to any gene: 4. Sequencing used immunoSEQ multiplex PCR; TCRdb keeps in-frame clones, though not all of them. The sample consists of tens of thousands of clones, about 90% of them appearing once. Sequencing used peripheral blood, obtained in the second trimester of pregnancy. The clonotype was recovered from a female donor in good health, enrolled as a control in a pregnancy study. The chain couples TRBV4-1 to TRBJ1-1; the match to TRBD1 covers 11 bases. CDR3: CASSRGQGADTEAFF. CDR3 nucleotide sequence: TGCGCCAGCAGCCGAGGACAGGGGGCCGACACTGAAGCTTTCTTT.